This TCR beta chain derives from a study of cytomegalovirus exposure and HLA in healthy donors. Profiled with immunoSEQ multiplex PCR; TCRdb holds only in-frame clones, not every one. The sample holds some 140,000 clones, 86% seen once. The CDR3 covers 16 residues. Germline V lookup: CDR1 LGHNA, CDR2 YSLEER. V trimming: 4 bases; J trimming: 5 bases; junction bases outside the gene matches: 12. The chain carries TRBV4-3 and TRBJ2-7; 9 positions agree with TRBD1. Sequencing was done on a sample of PBMCs. This receptor was identified in a man between 18 and 29 years old in good health and CMV-seropositive. The CDR3 coding sequence is TGCGCCAGCAGCCTGTTACCGGGGACAGGGAGGGACGAGCAGTACTTC. Protein product: CASSLLPGTGRDEQYF.